This T cell receptor (beta chain) was sequenced for a study of shared clonotypes between healthy human individuals. Study outcomes and limitations: In general, naive subsets displayed greater estimated richness than memory subsets did.

The length of the CDR3 is 14 residues. Germline V gene lookup returns CDR1 MNHEY and CDR2 SVGAGI. V was clipped by 7 bases and J by 4 bases; unmatched bases: 3. The authors loaded 200 ng DNA, some 32,000 T cell genomes, into sorted-subset replicate PCRs. The protocol was immunoSEQ multiplex PCR, while the TCRdb copy is restricted to in-frame clones and leaves out a portion. The sample holds 2 million to 2.5 million clones, around 92% seen once. To note about this clone: Its matching antigen is unknown.

The receptor's source is a man aged 18 to 30 in good health. Some clones in this sample may be carry-over from other donors' samples. This chain joins TRBV6-5 and TRBJ2-1; 11 positions match TRBD2. Source material: naive CD4+ T cells from PBMCs. This sample's subset: CD45RA+ positively selected. CDR3 protein: CASKGTSGYNEQFF. For the CDR3, the DNA is TGTGCCAGCAAAGGGACTAGCGGATACAATGAGCAGTTCTTC.